The 21 T cell receptor beta chains presented below share a single source sample, sequenced in a study of control samples from healthy donors and cancer patients. Libraries were prepared by immunoSEQ multiplex PCR; TCRdb keeps only in-frame clonotypes and omits some of them. This sample has 65,000 to 90,000 clones, with around 90% found just once. The specimen sequenced was PBMCs. The receptors come from a woman in her fifties or sixties with colorectal cancer.

The chain employs TRBV30 and TRBJ2-1; D is possibly TRBD1 (6 bases). Germline V lookup: CDR1 GTSNPN, CDR2 SVGIG (reference sequence). Deletions cut 5 bases from V and 12 bases from J, with 23 bases between. The CDR3 is 14 residues long. This chain's CDR3 is CAWARDKGTLGQFF. The CDR3 DNA follows: TGTGCCTGGGCTCGGGACAAGGGAACACTTGGGCAGTTCTTC.

The chain carries TRBV12-5 and TRBJ2-2; unclear D gene. V shed 3 bases and J shed 5 bases, with 4 bases lying between them. The germline V gene has CDR1 LGHNT and CDR2 FRNRAP. The CDR3 runs to 12 residues. CDR3: CASGLTTGELFF. The CDR3 coding sequence is TGTGCTAGTGGTTTAACAACCGGGGAGCTGTTTTTT.

This clone appeared once. The chain is built from TRBV6-5 and TRBJ1-5; D may be TRBD1 (5 bases). The CDR3 loop spans 13 amino acids. V was clipped by 6 bases and J by 5 bases, with 11 bases between them. Germline CDR1 MNHEY, CDR2 SVGAGI. The CDR3 nucleotides read TGTGCCAGCAGCGTACAGGAGTATCAGCCCCAGCATTTT. This codes for CASSVQEYQPQHF.

The CDR3 DNA is TGTGCCAGCAGCCTACTCTCGGGGGGAGAGACCCAGTACTTC. Translating it yields CASSLLSGGETQYF. V and J are TRBV7-2 and TRBJ2-5; 7 nucleotides line up with TRBD2. With 5 bases clipped from V and 4 bases from J, the junction kept 7 bases outside the gene matches. The CDR3 has 14 residues. Germline CDR1 SGHTA, CDR2 FQGNSA.

This chain's CDR3 is CASSKTSAGPNEQFF. In nucleotides, the CDR3 is TGTGCCAGTAGTAAGACTAGCGCGGGGCCAAATGAGCAGTTCTTC. V is TRBV19 and J is TRBJ2-1, with 8 bases aligning to TRBD2. The CDR3 sequence is 15 residues long. Germline values: CDR1 LNHDA, CDR2 SQIVND (reference sequence). Unmatched junction bases numbered 9, after V lost 4 bases and J lost 7 bases.

The J gene is TRBJ1-4, the V gene TRBV19; 7 nucleotides line up with TRBD1. The CDR3 spans 11 residues. J lost 8 bases, V lost 11 bases, and 5 bases had no gene match. Germline loops: CDR1 LNHDA, CDR2 SQIVND (reference sequence). The CDR3 region is CAWDSREKLFF. In DNA, the CDR3 is TGTGCCTGGGACAGCCGGGAAAAACTGTTTTTT.

This clone was detected only a few times. This rearrangement joins TRBV18 to TRBJ2-3; 14 bases are shared with TRBD2. From germline, CDR1 is KGHSH and CDR2 LQKENI. V lost 3 bases to trimming and J lost 4 bases; unmatched junction nucleotides: 12. This CDR3 has 19 amino acids. CDR3 sequence (DNA): TGTGCCAGCTCACCTTTAACCGGGACTAGCGGGGGTACCGCAGATACGCAGTATTTT. This codes for CASSPLTGTSGGTADTQYF.

This clone showed up just once. The chain employs TRBV6-1 and TRBJ1-4; D not resolved. V lost 3 bases and J 5 bases, leaving 13 bases between the germline ends. CDR1 is MNHNS and CDR2 is SASEGT in the germline V gene. The CDR3 contains 15 residues. CDR3 sequence reads: CASSDLRTANEKLFF. The CDR3 region has the DNA TGTGCCAGCAGTGACCTCCGGACGGCGAATGAAAAACTGTTTTTT.

The chain joins TRBV28 to TRBJ2-1, with 13 bases aligning to TRBD2. V lost 6 bases, J lost 6 bases, and 11 bases stayed unmatched. Per germline, CDR1 MDHEN and CDR2 SYDVKM. This CDR3 is 17 amino acids long. In nucleotides, the CDR3 is TGTGCCAGCAGGGAATCCGGGACTAGCGGGGACCTCAATGAGCAGTTCTTC. Protein: CASRESGTSGDLNEQFF.

The J gene is TRBJ1-2, the V gene TRBV14, with D perhaps matching TRBD1 (6 bases). The length of the CDR3 is 13 residues. Germline V gene data show CDR1 as SGHDN and CDR2 as FVKESK. Between the trimmed V and J ends, which lost 4 bases and 5 bases, there was a span of 11 bases. The CDR3 coding sequence is TGTGCCAGCAGCCGCGGGACAAGTTATGGCTACACCTTC. This sequence encodes CASSRGTSYGYTF.

The chain combines TRBV7-9 with TRBJ1-2; possible D gene TRBD1, 5 bases. This CDR3 is 17 amino acids long. Trimming took 5 bases from V and 0 from J, leaving 19 bases between them. Germline V gene data show CDR1 as SEHNR and CDR2 as FQNEAQ (reference sequence). The CDR3 protein is CASSTRLSETANYGYTF. The CDR3 coding sequence is TGTGCCAGCAGCACAAGATTGAGTGAGACAGCTAACTATGGCTACACCTTC.

The rearrangement links TRBV5-8 to TRBJ1-4; 11 bases fit TRBD1. The V gene end was trimmed by 5 bases and the J gene end by 8 bases; junction bases not matched to a gene: 11. The germline gives CDR1 SGHTS, CDR2 YDEGEE. This CDR3 contains 16 residues. CDR3 bases: TGTGCCAGCAGTACGGGACAGGGGGTTATGCAGGAAAAACTGTTTTTT. Protein sequence: CASSTGQGVMQEKLFF. The whole variable domain, remainder taken from reference TRBV5-8 and TRBJ1-4, is EAGVTQSPTHLIKTRGQQATLRCSPISGHTSVYWYQQALGLGLQFLLWYDEGEERNRGNFPPRFSGRQFPNYSSELNVNALELEDSALYLCASSTGQGVMQEKLFFGSGTQLSVL.

This chain uses TRBV6-5 with TRBJ1-6; no clear D gene. CDR3 length: 15 residues. The V gene's germline CDR1 is MNHEY and CDR2 SVGAGI. The V and J ends lost 0 bases and 7 bases respectively, with 10 bases between them. The CDR3 here is CASSYSTGLNSPLHF. As DNA, the CDR3 is TGTGCCAGCAGTTACTCAACCGGGTTAAATTCACCCCTCCACTTT.

The chain joins TRBV12-3 or TRBV12-4 to TRBJ1-4; 9 bases are a match to TRBD1. J gave up 8 bases and V 8 bases, and 6 bases lay outside the gene matches. CDR3 length equals 13 residues. Here the CDR3 reads CASRGQGLEKLFF. The CDR3 bases are TGTGCCAGCCGGGGACAGGGATTAGAAAAACTGTTTTTT.

The sample holds one count of this clone. V usage is TRBV18 and J usage is TRBJ2-2; the D is unclear. V shed 3 bases and J shed 3 bases, with 11 bases lying between them. Germline V lookup: CDR1 KGHSH, CDR2 LQKENI. The CDR3 consists of 15 residues. DNA of the CDR3: TGTGCCAGCTCACCCTCGACGGATCACACCGGGGAGCTGTTTTTT. It codes for CASSPSTDHTGELFF.

The rearrangement uses TRBV6-1 and TRBJ1-1; 7 bases line up with TRBD1. V lost 2 bases to trimming and J lost 0 bases; unmatched junction nucleotides: 6. CDR1 is MNHNS, CDR2 SASEGT, per germline. The CDR3 is 16 residues long. The CDR3 DNA reads as TGTGCCAGCAGTGAAAGGCGACAGGGAATGAACACTGAAGCTTTCTTT. It encodes CASSERRQGMNTEAFF.

The chain joins TRBV4-3 to TRBJ1-1, with TRBD1 as a possible D gene (5 bases). The CDR3 spans 15 residues. Germline loops: CDR1 LGHNA, CDR2 YSLEER. Deletions cut 4 bases from V and 0 bases from J, with 12 bases between. CDR3 sequence: CASSRSPGMNTEAFF. The CDR3 DNA reads as TGCGCCAGCAGCCGAAGTCCAGGGATGAACACTGAAGCTTTCTTT.

This clone was picked up a small number of times. CDR3 in DNA: TGCGCCAGCAGTGAAGGACAGGGGATCAATGAGCAGTTCTTC. This encodes CASSEGQGINEQFF. V gene TRBV10-1 combines with J gene TRBJ2-1, with 9 bases that match TRBD1. J lost 6 bases, V lost 3 bases, and 3 bases had no gene match. In germline, CDR1 is WNHNN, CDR2 SYGVQD (reference sequence). The CDR3 loop spans 14 amino acids.

J is TRBJ2-5 and V is TRBV6-5, with a possible D match to TRBD1 (6 bases). In germline, CDR1 is MNHEY, CDR2 SVGAGI. V was clipped by 7 bases and J by 3 bases, with 12 bases between them. The CDR3 totals 13 residues. CDR3 loop: CASTRDIKETQYF. The CDR3 DNA follows: TGTGCCAGCACCAGGGACATAAAAGAGACCCAGTACTTC.

This chain uses TRBV24-1 with TRBJ2-5; D assignment may be TRBD1 or TRBD2 (5 bases each). The CDR3 totals 15 residues. Germline V CDR1 and CDR2: KGHDR, SFDVKD. V lost 2 bases and J 2 bases, leaving 11 bases between the germline ends. CDR3 residues: CATSDSPGRQETQYF. CDR3 in DNA: TGTGCCACCAGTGATTCTCCGGGACGGCAAGAGACCCAGTACTTC.

The V gene is TRBV6-5, the J gene TRBJ1-1; maybe TRBD1 (6 bases). The CDR3 length is 12 residues. In germline, CDR1 is MNHEY, CDR2 SVGAGI. Deletions cut 7 bases from V and 5 bases from J, with 11 bases between. The CDR3 sequence: CASTRTATEAFF. CDR3 DNA sequence: TGTGCCAGCACCCGGACAGCGACTGAAGCTTTCTTT.